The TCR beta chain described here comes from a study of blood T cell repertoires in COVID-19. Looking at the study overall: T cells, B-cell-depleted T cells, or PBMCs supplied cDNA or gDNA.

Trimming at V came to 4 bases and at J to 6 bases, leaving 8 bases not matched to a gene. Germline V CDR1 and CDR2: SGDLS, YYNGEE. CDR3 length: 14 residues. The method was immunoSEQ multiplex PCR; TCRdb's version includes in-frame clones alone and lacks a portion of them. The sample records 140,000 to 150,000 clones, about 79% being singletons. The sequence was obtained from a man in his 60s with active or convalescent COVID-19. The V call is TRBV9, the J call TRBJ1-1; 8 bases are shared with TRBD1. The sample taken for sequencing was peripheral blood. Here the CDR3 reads CASSPRQGFAEAFF. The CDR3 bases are TGTGCCAGCAGCCCAAGACAGGGGTTCGCTGAAGCTTTCTTT.